This T cell receptor beta chain was sequenced for a study of T cells in Graves' hyperthyroidism and ophthalmopathy (dated by TCRdb to 2018 to 2020). Looking at the study overall: Peripheral blood was sampled at the time of initial diagnosis, prior to any treatment. Thyroid tissue and blood T-cell repertoires from more than 5 Graves' hyperthyroidism patients were also compared in the study. According to the paper, TCR Vbeta CDR3 sequencing was carried out on about 140 peripheral blood samples, which came from 40 to 45 ophthalmopathy, 75 to 80 hyperthyroidism and roughly 17 progressor patients. The roughly 100 discovery patients were randomly divided into training and test sets at a 7:3 ratio. Whether ophthalmopathy could be predicted prospectively was tested in an independent validation cohort made up of some 20 hyperthyroidism patients plus 17 patients who later progressed to ophthalmopathy. To identify TCR V-J signatures that set the groups apart, the researchers used a discovery cohort of approximately 98 patients, made up of 40 to 45 with Graves' ophthalmopathy and 55 to 65 with stable Graves' hyperthyroidism. Following sampling, methimazole starting at 30 mg daily was given to hyperthyroidism patients, and high-dose intravenous methylprednisolone was given to ophthalmopathy patients.

Broader findings and caveats from the paper: In validation, the model predicted progression to ophthalmopathy a median of 6.5 months before onset, with 65% to 71% sensitivity and about 75% specificity. A model built on a 13 V-J signature distinguished ophthalmopathy from stable hyperthyroidism, reaching roughly 88% sensitivity and under 84% specificity in cross-validation and 80%/75% in testing. No statistical method was used to fix the sample size in advance, and group allocation was not hidden from the investigators. Blood samples also contained most of the expanded thyroid clonotypes (frequency above 0.001), which suggests that blood repertoires may reflect thyroid immune responses.

On this clonotype: There is no known antigen for this receptor. Per-nucleotide qualities are absent, and no much larger clonotype sits a single base away.

Ophthalmopathy patients had moderately to severely active disease, with a Clinical Activity Score of 3 or more, a NOSPECS grade of 4 or more, and a disease duration of less than 3 months. Exclusion was applied to patients with uncontrolled infections, other autoimmune diseases, pregnancy or lactation. Diagnoses relied on clinical symptoms, serum thyroxine and TRAb, thyroid ultrasound and orbital computed tomography. Ficoll-Paque density gradient centrifugation was used to isolate PBMCs from about 9.4 ml of fresh peripheral blood. Total RNA was extracted with Trizol reagent, and quality was checked on an Agilent 2100 Bioanalyzer. TCR beta CDR3 regions were amplified from RNA transcripts. For the first round of RT-PCR on the TCR CDR3, the HTBI primer set was used together with the Qiagen OneStep RT-PCR kit. Libraries were constructed in a second round of multiplex PCR, after which size selection and purification were performed. Sequencing of the libraries was done on an Illumina HiSeq2000 using paired-end 100 bp reads. Processing in the source paper ran as follows. Raw data were processed with SOAPnuke, discarding reads with adapters, uncalled bases, mean Phred below 15, or no exact constant-primer or identifier match. High-quality paired reads were merged with COPE v1.2.5, and unique nucleotide sequences were defined as clonotypes. Clonotypes were aligned to IMGT TRBV, TRBD and TRBJ reference segments using MiTCR v1.1. The analysis was restricted to V-J combinations with a frequency above 0.0001, which together covered 99% to 99.2% of the repertoires. The TCS score was defined as the ratio of F50 (clonal expansion) to E x V (chaos), calculated using BLOSUM62-based TCRdist between CDR3 peptides within each V-J. Welch's t-statistics and random forest reduced several hundred V-J features to roughly 13, which were used in a naive Bayes classifier (R e1071). TCRdb reanalyzed the raw reads on its own, using fastp at Q25 for trimming and MiXCR for clone calling, and kept in-frame beta chains. Rows are unified per CDR3 protein, each entry keeping the most common DNA and genes. These V and J calls rely on TCRdb rather than the paper's analysis. For this sample there are approximately 570,000 distinct CDR3 sequences; 15% to 20% appear just once. Approximately 48% of the sample goes to the ten largest clones.

The clonotype originates from a man aged 35-49 years with Graves' ophthalmopathy. The sequenced sample was blood.

The CDR3 reads as follows: CASSRGDSEQFF. The DNA is TGTGCCAGCAGCCGGGGGGACAGTGAGCAGTTCTTC. This chain joins TRBV9 to TRBJ2-1; the D call is tentative, TRBD1 or TRBD2, as each matches 7 bases. The V and J ends are trimmed by 4 bases and 9 bases, leaving 11 bases between them. Measured from the cysteine to the phenylalanine, the CDR3 is 12 residues long. Solely the CDR3 DNA is kept, with 36 bases framed from the first base. CDR1 SGDLS and CDR2 YYNGEE are derived from the germline V gene.